This T cell receptor (beta chain) appears in the sequencing data of a study of Graves' ophthalmopathy and Graves' hyperthyroidism. Amplifying from RNA transcripts, the study obtained TCR beta CDR3 regions. Scientists carried out first-round RT-PCR using HTBI primers and then a second-round multiplex PCR. Using its own MiXCR run on the multiplex PCR reads, TCRdb lists one record per CDR3 protein. The table records hundreds of thousands of distinct CDR3 sequences, 13% to 15% of them present only once. CDR3 size: 14 residues. Per the germline V gene, CDR1 is MNHEY and CDR2 is SMNVEV (reference sequence). To note about this clonotype: The junction shows a germline mismatch at one end, possibly a read error.

The rearrangement joins TRBV27 to TRBJ1-2; D call uncertain. The clonotype comes from a woman under 40 with Graves' ophthalmopathy. The specimen was blood. In nucleotides, the CDR3 is TGTGCCATCAGTCTCCATGGACTTAACTATGGCTACACCTTC. This codes for CAISLHGLNYGYTF.